The present entry profiles one T cell receptor (beta chain) with its context. As to treatment: roughly 19 received Ad26.COV2.S at low or high dose, single or two shots; about 5 received placebo; per-sample allocation not given. Sampling was done on day 63 after the first vaccine or placebo injection. Repertoires were generated with immunoSEQ multiplex PCR, while TCRdb's copy carries only in-frame clones and drops some. The data hold hundreds of thousands of clones, with about 83% observed a single time. The CDR3 length is 17 residues. CDR1 MNHEY and CDR2 SMNVEV come from the germline V gene (reference sequence). V lost 3 bases and J lost 3; bases outside the gene matches: 11. The data are from a study of Ad26.COV2.S vaccination and SARS-CoV-2 variants.

The chain recombines TRBV27 with TRBJ2-3, with 8 bases aligning to TRBD2. The input for sequencing was peripheral blood, taken in a trial of Ad26.COV2.S vaccine versus placebo. The receptor's source is a person aged 18-65 years who received the Ad26.COV2.S COVID-19 vaccine or a placebo. The chain's CDR3 is CASSLWRSGSRTDTQYF. The CDR3 region has the DNA TGTGCCAGCAGTTTGTGGAGGAGCGGGAGTAGGACAGATACGCAGTATTTT.